Shown below are 26 T cell receptor beta chains from a single sample sequenced in a study of cytomegalovirus exposure and HLA in healthy donors. The protocol was immunoSEQ multiplex PCR, while the TCRdb copy is restricted to in-frame clones and leaves out a portion. In the table there are 100,000 to 150,000 clones, under 90% of which are singletons. Source material: PBMCs. These receptors were collected from a man aged 30 to 39 in good health and CMV-seronegative.

The CDR3 here is CASSRGTTYEQYF. In nucleotides, the CDR3 is TGTGCCAGCAGTCGAGGGACTACCTACGAGCAGTACTTC. J is TRBJ2-7 and V is TRBV27; 7 bases align to TRBD2. This CDR3 has 13 residues. V dropped 5 bases and J dropped 2; count of bases not matched to a gene: 3. Germline V gives CDR1 MNHEY, CDR2 SMNVEV (reference sequence).

This clone was recorded only once. This chain connects TRBV5-5 to TRBJ2-7; 7 nucleotides align to TRBD1. Germline CDR1 is SGHKS and CDR2 is YYEKEE (reference sequence). CDR3 length equals 14 residues. Losses at the gene ends were 4 bases for V and 5 bases for J; bases not matched to a gene: 9. This chain's CDR3 is CASSPVTGRNEQYF. DNA for the CDR3: TGTGCCAGCAGCCCGGTGACAGGGCGCAACGAGCAGTACTTC.

This clone has only a few counts. The chain joins TRBV25-1 to TRBJ1-2; 9 bases fit TRBD1. The trim removed 7 bases at V and 8 bases at J, leaving 8 bases unmatched. The CDR3 totals 13 residues. The germline CDR1 and CDR2 sequences are MGHDK and SYGVNS. The CDR3 bases are TGTGCCAGCATTTGGGACAGGGTAGTCGGCTACACCTTC. This codes for CASIWDRVVGYTF.

This clone was seen once. This sequence joins TRBV28 and TRBJ1-2, with 8 positions matching TRBD1. The CDR3 has 13 amino acids. Germline values: CDR1 MDHEN, CDR2 SYDVKM. V lost 6 bases, J lost 6 bases, and 6 bases stayed unmatched. The CDR3 region has the DNA TGTGCCAGCAGGGGGGACAGGATGAATGGCTACACCTTC. Its translation: CASRGDRMNGYTF.

J is TRBJ1-6 and V is TRBV6-4, with 8 bases lining up with TRBD1. The ends lost 2 bases at V and 4 bases at J; junction bases unmatched: 1. Germline V CDR1 and CDR2: MRHNA, SNTAGT. The CDR3 extends over 15 amino acids. CDR3 in DNA: TGTGCCAGCAGTGACCGGACAGGGTATAATTCACCCCTCCACTTT. Translating gives CASSDRTGYNSPLHF.

This chain joins TRBV2 and TRBJ1-1; unclear D gene. From germline, CDR1 is SNHLY and CDR2 FYNNEI. This CDR3 spans 13 amino acids. V lost 7 bases and J 3 bases, leaving 12 bases between the germline ends. The CDR3 bases are TGTGCCAGCAAGGAGACCCCTTACACTGAAGCTTTCTTT. It translates to CASKETPYTEAFF.

V is TRBV5-4 and J is TRBJ1-2; 11 bases agree with TRBD1. Germline assignment: CDR1 SGHNT and CDR2 YYREEE (reference sequence). The V gene end was trimmed by 3 bases and the J gene end by 4 bases; junction bases not matched to a gene: 5. CDR3 size: 15 residues. The CDR3 DNA sequence: TGTGCCAGCAGCTATCCCGGGACAGGGGGCTATGGCTACACCTTC. It is translated as CASSYPGTGGYGYTF.

The chain uses TRBV5-4 and TRBJ2-7; 9 bases agree with TRBD2. V trimming: 0 bases; J trimming: 4 bases; junction bases outside the gene matches: 8. From germline, CDR1 is SGHNT and CDR2 YYREEE (reference sequence). The CDR3 totals 16 residues. CDR3 in DNA: TGTGCCAGCAGCTTGGGAGGGACTAGCATACGGTACGAGCAGTACTTC. Its protein product is CASSLGGTSIRYEQYF.

J is TRBJ2-7 and V is TRBV29-1, with D perhaps matching TRBD1 (6 bases). Germline CDR1 is SQVTM and CDR2 is ANQGSEA. V gave up 6 bases and J gave up 3 bases, with 9 bases separating them. This CDR3 comprises 11 residues. CDR3 nucleotide sequence: TGCAGCGTGGAACAGGGCTACGAGCAGTACTTC. Its protein product is CSVEQGYEQYF.

V and J are TRBV11-3 and TRBJ2-5; D perhaps matches TRBD2 (5 bases). V lost 6 bases, J lost 5 bases, and 16 bases lay in between. The CDR3 length is 14 residues. The germline gives CDR1 SGHNT, CDR2 YENEEA. The CDR3 DNA reads TGTGCCAGCAGTAATGATCGGGAAAGGGAGACCCAGTACTTC. Protein product: CASSNDRERETQYF.

The chain recombines TRBV15 with TRBJ1-5; 9 bases are shared with TRBD1. Trimming took 4 bases from V and 6 from J; bases not matched to a gene: 10. The germline V gene has CDR1 LNHNV and CDR2 YYDKDF (reference sequence). CDR3 size: 16 residues. CDR3 residues: CATSTGDRAGGQPQHF. CDR3 nucleotide sequence: TGTGCCACCAGCACGGGGGACAGGGCAGGGGGTCAGCCCCAGCATTTT. The full variable domain, completed using reference TRBV15 and TRBJ1-5, is DAMVIQNPRYQVTQFGKPVTLSCSQTLNHNVMYWYQQKSSQAPKLLFHYYDKDFNNEADTPDNFQSRRPNTSFCFLDIRSPGLGDTAMYLCATSTGDRAGGQPQHFGDGTRLSIL.

The rearrangement uses TRBV19 and TRBJ1-4; tentatively, D is TRBD1 (6 bases). V lost 5 bases, J lost 8 bases, and 18 bases lay in between. This CDR3 contains 15 residues. The germline V gene has CDR1 LNHDA and CDR2 SQIVND (reference sequence). The CDR3 spells CASSLAVGAREKLFF. The CDR3 region has the DNA TGTGCCAGTAGTCTCGCGGTGGGGGCTCGGGAAAAACTGTTTTTT.

The CDR3 region has the DNA TGCGCCAGCAGTGAGGGGTCAGGCAACAATCAGCCCCAGCATTTT. This encodes CASSEGSGNNQPQHF. The rearrangement uses TRBV10-1 and TRBJ1-5; unclear D gene. The CDR3 covers 15 residues. Trimming removed 2 bases from V and 3 bases from J, with 11 bases in between. Looked up from germline, CDR1 is WNHNN and CDR2 is SYGVQD (reference sequence).

V gene TRBV7-8 combines with J gene TRBJ2-1; 8 positions agree with TRBD2. Germline-derived CDR1 and CDR2 are SGHVS and FQNEAQ. After removal of 1 base from V and 8 bases from J, the junction contained 4 bases not matched to a gene. The CDR3 length is 14 residues. As DNA, the CDR3 is TGTGCCAGCAGCTTAGTCCCGGGAGGGGATGAGCAGTTCTTC. It translates to CASSLVPGGDEQFF.

The chain combines TRBV6-1 with TRBJ1-4; D uncertain. This CDR3 has 15 residues. V lost 8 bases and J lost 3, with 16 bases in between. Germline-derived CDR1 and CDR2 are MNHNS and SASEGT. The CDR3 loop reads CASSRAEGSNEKLFF. In DNA, the CDR3 is TGTGCCAGCTCTCGTGCTGAGGGATCTAATGAAAAACTGTTTTTT.

The CDR3 bases are TGCGCCAGCAGCGCACAAACAGGGACAGATACGCAGTATTTT. Protein product: CASSAQTGTDTQYF. The rearrangement uses TRBV5-1 and TRBJ2-3, with a weak D call TRBD1 (6 bases). Germline V lookup: CDR1 SGHRS, CDR2 YFSETQ. This CDR3 has 14 residues. Trimming took 4 bases from V and 3 from J, leaving 12 bases between them.

The genes are TRBV2 and TRBJ1-3, with no clear D. The V end was cut by 0 bases, the J end by 0 bases, with 12 bases between. Germline CDR1 is SNHLY and CDR2 is FYNNEI. CDR3 length equals 17 residues. DNA of the CDR3: TGTGCCAGCAGTGAAGCGCTTCAGGATGCCTCTGGAAACACCATATATTTT. Amino acids: CASSEALQDASGNTIYF.

The chain is built from TRBV27 and TRBJ1-5; D uncertain. CDR1 is MNHEY, CDR2 SMNVEV, per germline (reference sequence). Trimming left V 6 bases short and J 1 base short, with 10 bases between. The CDR3 is made up of 14 amino acids. The CDR3 nucleotides are TGTGCCAGCAGAAGAGGCGGAAGCAATCAGCCCCAGCATTTT. Translating it yields CASRRGGSNQPQHF.

The chain employs TRBV12-5 and TRBJ2-2; 8 nucleotides line up with TRBD1. This CDR3 contains 17 residues. V shed 2 bases and J 2 bases; nucleotides not matched to a gene: 7. Germline CDR1 reads LGHNT; CDR2 reads FRNRAP. The CDR3 bases are TGTGCTAGTGGTTTGACCCAGGGGGCTGCAAACACCGGGGAGCTGTTTTTT. The encoded protein is CASGLTQGAANTGELFF.

The CDR3: CASTGGTEAFF. CDR3 DNA sequence: TGTGCCAGCACAGGGGGAACTGAAGCTTTCTTT. This rearrangement joins TRBV28 to TRBJ1-1; 7 bases line up with TRBD1. The ends lost 7 bases at V and 5 bases at J; junction bases unmatched: 1. The CDR3 is made up of 11 amino acids. Germline V CDR1 and CDR2: MDHEN, SYDVKM.

CDR3 nucleotide sequence: TGTGCCAGCAGCTTAGGGCGGGGATTGAACACTGAAGCTTTCTTT. It codes for CASSLGRGLNTEAFF. The V gene is TRBV11-3, the J gene TRBJ1-1; D remains ambiguous. CDR3 length equals 15 residues. CDR1 and CDR2 (germline): SGHNT, YENEEA. The V end lost 1 base, the J end lost 0 bases, and 9 bases lay between the germline ends.

This rearrangement joins TRBV10-3 to TRBJ1-6; D remains unclear. Germline assignment: CDR1 ENHRY and CDR2 SYGVKD. This CDR3 contains 14 residues. Between the trimmed V and J ends, which lost 0 bases and 5 bases, there was a span of 5 bases. In DNA form, the CDR3 reads TGTGCCATCAGTGAGTCGGGAGATAATTCACCCCTCCACTTT. This gives the protein CAISESGDNSPLHF.

The J gene is TRBJ2-6, the V gene TRBV7-2, with no clear D. V was clipped by 4 bases and J by 1 base, with 14 bases between them. In germline, CDR1 is SGHTA, CDR2 FQGNSA. The CDR3 has 17 residues. The CDR3 here is CASSSVTRMSGANVLTF. Here the CDR3 DNA reads TGTGCCAGCAGCTCGGTGACACGGATGTCTGGGGCCAACGTCCTGACTTTC.

The chain uses TRBV28 and TRBJ1-5; TRBD1 is a possible D gene (5 bases). This CDR3 comprises 12 residues. V was pared by 3 bases and J by 5 bases, with 5 bases between. The germline CDR1 and CDR2 sequences are MDHEN and SYDVKM. CDR3 residues: CASSFRDQPQHF. As DNA, the CDR3 is TGTGCCAGCAGTTTCAGGGATCAGCCCCAGCATTTT.

V and J are TRBV15 and TRBJ2-3; 9 bases line up with TRBD2. Germline V lookup: CDR1 LNHNV, CDR2 YYDKDF (reference sequence). J was trimmed by 1 base and V by 3 bases; bases with no gene match: 5. The CDR3 consists of 16 residues. The CDR3: CATSSGLAKGTDTQYF. For the CDR3, the DNA is TGTGCCACCAGCAGCGGACTAGCGAAGGGCACAGATACGCAGTATTTT.

This clone occurred once. This chain joins TRBV5-1 and TRBJ1-5; D possibly corresponds to TRBD1 (6 bases). Germline assignment: CDR1 SGHRS and CDR2 YFSETQ. The ends were cut back, 0 bases at V and 4 bases at J, with 11 bases in the middle. The CDR3 is 15 residues long. The CDR3 reads CASSLEGGANQPQHF. CDR3 DNA sequence: TGCGCCAGCAGCTTGGAGGGGGGGGCTAATCAGCCCCAGCATTTT.